The text below deals with one T cell receptor beta chain. These data are taken from a study of blood T cell repertoires in COVID-19. As for the study in general: T cells, B-cell-depleted T cells, or PBMCs supplied cDNA or gDNA.

Authors' methods: Counts of nucleated cells, estimated from reference gene primer amplification, were obtained. Sequencing was performed with immunoSEQ multiplex PCR; in TCRdb, only in-frame clones are kept and a portion is missing. V and J calls and clone size are copied from that table; D and trimming were computed from the DNA. Among about 200,000 clones listed, 80% to 90% were seen once. The sample comprised PBMCs or T cells enriched from blood (not recorded which). The source of this sequence is a woman aged 35 to 49 with acute COVID-19.

The CDR3 DNA sequence: TGCAGCGTTGAAAAACCGACAGAGGAGCGGGACACCATATATTTT. Translated: CSVEKPTEERDTIYF. The chain employs TRBV29-1 and TRBJ1-3; maybe TRBD1 (5 bases). V was cut by 2 bases and J by 8 bases, with 19 bases left in between. CDR1 SQVTM and CDR2 ANQGSEA come from the germline V gene. This CDR3 contains 15 residues.